This T cell receptor (beta chain) came from a study of cytomegalovirus exposure and HLA in healthy donors. Findings and caveats of the study: The majority of CMV-associated TCR beta chains were reported as apparently HLA-restricted in a later analysis. In a later analysis, DRB1 alleles had the most associated TCRs; HLA-C alleles the fewest.

This CDR3 region has 15 residues. The germline CDR1 and CDR2 sequences are MNHEY and SMNVEV (reference sequence). The trim removed 6 bases at V and 5 bases at J, leaving 6 bases unmatched. PCR used 60 Vbeta primers and 13 Jbeta primers. Sequencing was performed with immunoSEQ multiplex PCR; in TCRdb, only in-frame clones are kept and a portion is missing. The sample holds approximately 120,000 clones, 80% to 90% seen once. Concerning this clone itself: The antigen is not known.

The chain couples TRBV27 to TRBJ2-2; TRBD1 aligns across 10 bases. The sequence came from a woman aged 40 to 50 in good health and CMV-seropositive. The sample consisted of PBMCs. The CDR3 DNA follows: TGTGCCAGCAGGCCGGGACAGGGGCGGACCGGGGAGCTGTTTTTT. This sequence encodes CASRPGQGRTGELFF.